This TCR beta chain was sequenced in a study of early T cells in non-severe SARS-CoV-2 infection. This clonotype has just a few counts. Germline trimming cut 4 bases from V and 5 bases from J; bases unmatched to any gene: 13. There are 19 residues in the CDR3. Germline CDR1 and CDR2: SGHRS and YFSETQ. TCRdb re-analysed the 5' RACE reads in MiXCR, keeping a single row per CDR3 protein. The table shows about 71,000 distinct CDR3 sequences, with roughly 15% occurring only once. The sequences come from whole blood, collected at baseline. This receptor was obtained from an adult who was a healthcare worker with PCR-confirmed SARS-CoV-2 infection or an uninfected control (not recorded which). V gene TRBV5-1 combines with J gene TRBJ2-2; 14 bases line up with TRBD2. The CDR3 DNA sequence: TGCGCCAGCAGCCCGAATCCGGGACTAGCGGGAGAGGGAACCGGGGAGCTGTTTTTT. This encodes CASSPNPGLAGEGTGELFF.